This TCR beta chain was captured in a study of OX40 agonist ivuxolimab in advanced cancers. Study-wide background: Earlier anti-PD-1, anti-PD-L1 or anti-CTLA-4 therapy was permitted; over 35% had received some.

Of note for this clone: Its antigen remains unknown.

The table came from immunoSEQ multiplex PCR; TCRdb's copy has only in-frame clones and leaves some out. This table holds 50,000 to 80,000 clones, 85% to 95% found once. Study-level points and caveats: Clonal expansion by week 6 occurred in CD4+ and CD8+ blood T cells (at 0.1 to 3.0 mg/kg). Nonresponders included some who also had low normalized T-cell clonal expansion.

Germline V gene data show CDR1 as SQVTM and CDR2 as ANQGSEA. Trimming pared 6 bases from V and 4 bases from J, leaving 12 bases between. The CDR3 totals 12 residues. Blood specimens came from baseline, cycle 4 day 1, and cycle 7 day 1. V usage is TRBV29-1 and J usage is TRBJ1-2; no reliable D call. The sequencing here drew on CD4+ or CD8+ T cells sorted from blood, taken in a trial of the OX40 agonist ivuxolimab. The clonotype comes from an adult with an advanced solid tumor such as melanoma, head and neck, liver or kidney cancer. CDR3 sequence (DNA): TGCAGCGTCGTCGGCTTTCCCTATGGCTACACCTTC. Amino acids: CSVVGFPYGYTF.